Given below is one T cell receptor (beta chain) in context. What it recognizes is unknown. Template switching was used to attach UMIs, which incorporated a 6-nucleotide sample barcode. TCRdb reanalyzed the 5' RACE reads and collapses them to one entry per CDR3 protein, without DNA. The sample data list a few hundred thousand distinct CDR3 sequences. CDR1 is LGHDT, CDR2 YNNKEL, per germline (reference sequence). The CDR3 covers 15 residues. Each donor had 2.5 ml of blood drawn. This record comes from a study of monozygotic twins with inflammatory bowel disease. Study conclusions and caveats: Clonotypes shared with others were fewer in IBD patients than in healthy twins, especially with disease activity.

The chain is built from TRBV3-1 and TRBJ2-5; TCRdb's assignment of TRBD1 cannot be checked, as there is no DNA. This TCR derives from a human donor with ulcerative colitis or Crohn's disease, or a healthy co-twin of an affected twin (not recorded which). Sequences were obtained from blood. CDR3 residues: CASSQRRGRQETQYF.